This T cell receptor (beta chain) was recorded in a study of T cell responses to AZD1222 COVID-19 vaccine. The study, taken as a whole, reports: Researchers report vaccine-associated CD4 TCRs spanning spike, with dominance at 160-218 and 743-854.

In its sample, this clone was seen a few times. Antigen specificity is unknown. This CDR3 region has 14 residues. CDR1 is LNHDA, CDR2 SQIVND, per germline (reference sequence). After removal of 4 bases from V and 4 bases from J, the junction contained 3 bases not matched to a gene. Assay: immunoSEQ multiplex PCR; the TCRdb copy retains only in-frame clones and omits some. The sample lists some 96,000 clones; about nine tenths were seen once. Specimen: peripheral blood, collected on day 0 of AZD1222 vaccination. This sequence joins TRBV19 and TRBJ1-5; TRBD1 aligns across 8 bases. This receptor was obtained from an adult in good health. The CDR3 DNA reads TGTGCCAGTAGTACACAGGGGGGGAATCAGCCCCAGCATTTT. Its protein is CASSTQGGNQPQHF.